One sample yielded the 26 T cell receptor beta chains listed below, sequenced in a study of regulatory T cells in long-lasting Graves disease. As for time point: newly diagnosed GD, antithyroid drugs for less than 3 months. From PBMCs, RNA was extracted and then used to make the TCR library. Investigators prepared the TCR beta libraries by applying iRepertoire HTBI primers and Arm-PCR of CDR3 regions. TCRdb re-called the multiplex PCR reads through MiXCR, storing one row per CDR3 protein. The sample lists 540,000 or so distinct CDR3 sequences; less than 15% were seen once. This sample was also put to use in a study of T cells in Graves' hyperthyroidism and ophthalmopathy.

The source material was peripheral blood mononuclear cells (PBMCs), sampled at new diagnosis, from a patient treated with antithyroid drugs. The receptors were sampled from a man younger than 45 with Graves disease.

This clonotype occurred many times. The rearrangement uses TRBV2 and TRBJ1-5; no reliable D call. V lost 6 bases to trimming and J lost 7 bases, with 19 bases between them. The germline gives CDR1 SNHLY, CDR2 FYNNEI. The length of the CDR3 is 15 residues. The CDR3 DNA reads TGTGCCAGCAGCTCTTTCCAGAGGTATTCGCAGCCCCAGCATTTT. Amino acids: CASSSFQRYSQPQHF.

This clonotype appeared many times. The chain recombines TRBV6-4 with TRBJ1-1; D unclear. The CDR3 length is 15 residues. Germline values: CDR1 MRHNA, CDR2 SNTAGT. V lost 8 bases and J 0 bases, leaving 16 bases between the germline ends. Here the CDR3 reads CASVNPAGVNTEAFF. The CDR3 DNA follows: TGTGCCAGCGTCAATCCGGCAGGAGTGAACACTGAAGCTTTCTTT.

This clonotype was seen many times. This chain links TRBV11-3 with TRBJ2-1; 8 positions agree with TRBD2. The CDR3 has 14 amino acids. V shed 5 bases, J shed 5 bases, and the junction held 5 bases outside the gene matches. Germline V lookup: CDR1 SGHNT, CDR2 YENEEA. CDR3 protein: CASSTVAGNNEQFF. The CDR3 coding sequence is TGTGCCAGCAGCACAGTAGCGGGGAACAATGAGCAGTTCTTC.

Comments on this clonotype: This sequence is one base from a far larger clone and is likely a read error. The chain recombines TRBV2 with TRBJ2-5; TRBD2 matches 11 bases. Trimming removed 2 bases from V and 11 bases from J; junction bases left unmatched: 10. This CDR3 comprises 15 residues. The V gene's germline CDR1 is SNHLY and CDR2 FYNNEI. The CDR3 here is CASSETLLAGVEQYF. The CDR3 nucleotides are TGTGCCAGCAGTGAAACGTTACTAGCGGGAGTGGAGCAGTACTTC.

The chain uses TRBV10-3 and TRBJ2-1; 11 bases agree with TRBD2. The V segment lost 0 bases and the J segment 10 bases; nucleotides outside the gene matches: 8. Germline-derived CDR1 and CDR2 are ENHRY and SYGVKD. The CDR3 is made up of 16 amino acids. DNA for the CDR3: TGTGCCATCAGTGAGTCGGCTAGCGGGAGGAAGGGCGAGCAGTTCTTC. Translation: CAISESASGRKGEQFF.

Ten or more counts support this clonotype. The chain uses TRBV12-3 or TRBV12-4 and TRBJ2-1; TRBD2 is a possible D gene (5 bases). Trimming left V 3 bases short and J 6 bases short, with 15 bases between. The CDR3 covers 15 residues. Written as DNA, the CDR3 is TGTGCCAGCAGTTTTGGCGGTTCAGGAGGCAATGAGCAGTTCTTC. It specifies CASSFGGSGGNEQFF.

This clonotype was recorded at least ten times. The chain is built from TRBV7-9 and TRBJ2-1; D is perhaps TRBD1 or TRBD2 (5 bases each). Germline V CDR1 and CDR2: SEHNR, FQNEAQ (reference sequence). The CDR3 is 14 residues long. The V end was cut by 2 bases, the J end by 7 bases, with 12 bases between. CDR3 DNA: TGTGCCAGCAGCTTAACGGGAAGGGGTAATGAGCAGTTCTTC. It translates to CASSLTGRGNEQFF.

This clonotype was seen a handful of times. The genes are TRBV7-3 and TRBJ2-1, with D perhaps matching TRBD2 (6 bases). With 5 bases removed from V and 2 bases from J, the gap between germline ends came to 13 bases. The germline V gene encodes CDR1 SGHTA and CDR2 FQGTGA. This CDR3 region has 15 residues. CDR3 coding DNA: TGTGCCAGCAGCCCCCTTTGGGAGGCCTACAATGAGCAGTTCTTC. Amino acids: CASSPLWEAYNEQFF. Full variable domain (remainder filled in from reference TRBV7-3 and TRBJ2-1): GAGVSQTPSNKVTEKGKYVELRCDPISGHTALYWYRQSLGQGPEFLIYFQGTGAADDSGLPNDRFFAVRPEGSVSTLKIQRTERGDSAVYLCASSPLWEAYNEQFFGPGTRLTVL.

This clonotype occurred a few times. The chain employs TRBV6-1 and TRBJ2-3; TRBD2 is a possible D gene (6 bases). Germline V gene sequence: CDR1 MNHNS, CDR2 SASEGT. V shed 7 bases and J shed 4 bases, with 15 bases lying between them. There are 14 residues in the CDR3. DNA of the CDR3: TGTGCCAGCACCTCGGACGGGAGTGCAGATACGCAGTATTTT. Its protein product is CASTSDGSADTQYF.

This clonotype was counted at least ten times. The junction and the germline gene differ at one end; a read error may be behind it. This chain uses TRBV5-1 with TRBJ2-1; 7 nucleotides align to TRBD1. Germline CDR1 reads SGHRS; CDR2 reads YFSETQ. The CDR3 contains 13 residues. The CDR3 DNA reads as TGTGCCAGCAGCCTTGGGACAGACAATGAGCAGTTCTTC. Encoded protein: CASSLGTDNEQFF.

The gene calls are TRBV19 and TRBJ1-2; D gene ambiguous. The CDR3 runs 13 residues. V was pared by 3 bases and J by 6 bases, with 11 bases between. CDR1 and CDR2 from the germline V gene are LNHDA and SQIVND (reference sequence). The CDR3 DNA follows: TGTGCCAGTAGTATTGGTCTGGAGGATGGCTACACCTTC. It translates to CASSIGLEDGYTF.

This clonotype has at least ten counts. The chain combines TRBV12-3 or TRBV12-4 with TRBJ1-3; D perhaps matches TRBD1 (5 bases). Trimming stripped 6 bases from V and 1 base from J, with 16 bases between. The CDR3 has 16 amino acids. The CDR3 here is CASRGWQGRSGNTIYF. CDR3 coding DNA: TGTGCCAGCAGGGGTTGGCAGGGAAGATCTGGAAACACCATATATTTT.

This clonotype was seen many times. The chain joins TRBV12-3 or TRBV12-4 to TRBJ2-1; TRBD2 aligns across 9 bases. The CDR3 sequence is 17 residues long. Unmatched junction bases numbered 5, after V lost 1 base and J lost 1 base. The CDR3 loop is CASSLVTSGRSYNEQFF. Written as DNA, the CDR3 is TGTGCCAGCAGTTTAGTGACTAGCGGACGATCCTACAATGAGCAGTTCTTC.

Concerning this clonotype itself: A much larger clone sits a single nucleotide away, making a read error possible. The CDR3 DNA sequence: TGTGCCAGCAGCTTAGAACTAGCGGGAGACTACGAGCAGTACTTC. Protein product: CASSLELAGDYEQYF. The chain has TRBV7-8 and TRBJ2-7; TRBD2 matches at 11 bases. The germline CDR1 and CDR2 sequences are SGHVS and FQNEAQ. The CDR3 totals 15 residues. V lost 1 base, J lost 3 bases, and 2 bases stayed unmatched.

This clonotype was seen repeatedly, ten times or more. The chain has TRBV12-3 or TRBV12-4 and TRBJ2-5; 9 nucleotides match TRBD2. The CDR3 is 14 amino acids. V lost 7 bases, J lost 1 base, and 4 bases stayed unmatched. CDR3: CASTERGVQETQYF. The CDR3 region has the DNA TGTGCCAGCACAGAGCGGGGGGTCCAAGAGACCCAGTACTTC.

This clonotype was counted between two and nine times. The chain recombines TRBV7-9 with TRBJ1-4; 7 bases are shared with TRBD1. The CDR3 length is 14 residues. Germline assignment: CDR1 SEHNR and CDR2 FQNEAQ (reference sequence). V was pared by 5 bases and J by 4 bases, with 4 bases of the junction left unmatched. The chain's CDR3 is CASSHDRVNEKLFF. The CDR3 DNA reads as TGTGCCAGCAGCCACGACAGGGTTAATGAAAAACTGTTTTTT.

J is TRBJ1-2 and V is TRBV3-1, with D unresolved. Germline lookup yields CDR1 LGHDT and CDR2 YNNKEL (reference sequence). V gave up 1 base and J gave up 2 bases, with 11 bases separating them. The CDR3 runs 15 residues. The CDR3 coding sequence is TGTGCCAGCAGCCAAGGCGGGGTAGGGAACTATGGCTACACCTTC. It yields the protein CASSQGGVGNYGYTF.

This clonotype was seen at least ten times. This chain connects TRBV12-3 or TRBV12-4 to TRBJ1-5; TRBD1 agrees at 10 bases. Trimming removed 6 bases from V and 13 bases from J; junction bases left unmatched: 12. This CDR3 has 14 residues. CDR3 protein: CASSSGTGDKYQHF. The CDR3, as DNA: TGTGCCAGCAGCTCCGGGACAGGGGACAAGTATCAGCATTTT.

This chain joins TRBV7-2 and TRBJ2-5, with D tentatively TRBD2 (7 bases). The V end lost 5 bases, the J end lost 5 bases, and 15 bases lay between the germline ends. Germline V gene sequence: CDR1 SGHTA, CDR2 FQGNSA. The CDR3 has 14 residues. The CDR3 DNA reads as TGTGCCAGCAGCAGTAGGGGGGGGGGGGAGACCCAGTACTTC. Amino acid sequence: CASSSRGGGETQYF.

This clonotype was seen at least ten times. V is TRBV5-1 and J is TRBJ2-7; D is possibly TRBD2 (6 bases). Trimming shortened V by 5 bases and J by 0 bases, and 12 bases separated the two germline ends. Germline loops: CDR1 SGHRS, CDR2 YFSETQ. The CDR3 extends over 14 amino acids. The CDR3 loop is CASRVRGSSYEQYF. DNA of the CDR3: TGCGCCAGCAGAGTGCGGGGTAGCTCCTACGAGCAGTACTTC.

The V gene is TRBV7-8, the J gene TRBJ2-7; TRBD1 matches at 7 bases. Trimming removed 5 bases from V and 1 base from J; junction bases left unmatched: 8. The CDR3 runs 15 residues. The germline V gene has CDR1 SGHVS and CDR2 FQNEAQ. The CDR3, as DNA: TGTGCCAGCAGCCCAAGCTGGGGACAGTCCTACGAGCAGTACTTC. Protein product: CASSPSWGQSYEQYF.

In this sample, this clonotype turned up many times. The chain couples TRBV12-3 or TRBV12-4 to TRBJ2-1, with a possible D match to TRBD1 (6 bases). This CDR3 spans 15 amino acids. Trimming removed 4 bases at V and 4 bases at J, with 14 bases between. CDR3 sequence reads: CASSSGDPTYNEQFF. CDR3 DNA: TGTGCCAGCAGTTCAGGGGACCCTACGTACAATGAGCAGTTCTTC.

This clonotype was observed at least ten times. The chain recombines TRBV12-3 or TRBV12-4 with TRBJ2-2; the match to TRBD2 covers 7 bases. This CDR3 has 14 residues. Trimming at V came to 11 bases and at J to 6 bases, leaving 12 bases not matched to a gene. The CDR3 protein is CAGGGAGKSGELFF. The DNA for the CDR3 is TGTGCCGGGGGAGGGGCGGGAAAATCCGGGGAGCTGTTTTTT.

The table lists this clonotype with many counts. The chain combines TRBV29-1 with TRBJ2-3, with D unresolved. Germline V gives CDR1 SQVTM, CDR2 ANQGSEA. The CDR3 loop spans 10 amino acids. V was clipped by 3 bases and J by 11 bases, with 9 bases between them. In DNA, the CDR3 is TGCAGCGTTGATGAAGGTCGGCAGTATTTT. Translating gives CSVDEGRQYF.

The CDR3 nucleotides read TGTGCCAGCAGTGCATCCCGGATGAACACTGAAGCTTTCTTT. Residues: CASSASRMNTEAFF. This chain connects TRBV2 to TRBJ1-1; D is uncertain. The CDR3 loop spans 14 amino acids. V lost 4 bases to trimming and J lost 0 bases, with 9 bases between them. Germline CDR1 is SNHLY and CDR2 is FYNNEI.

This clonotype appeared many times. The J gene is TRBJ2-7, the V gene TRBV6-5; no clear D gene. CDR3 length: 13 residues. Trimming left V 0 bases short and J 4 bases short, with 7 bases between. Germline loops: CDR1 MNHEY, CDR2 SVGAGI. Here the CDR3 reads CASSYSDGYEQYF. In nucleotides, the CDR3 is TGTGCCAGCAGTTACTCGGACGGGTACGAGCAGTACTTC.